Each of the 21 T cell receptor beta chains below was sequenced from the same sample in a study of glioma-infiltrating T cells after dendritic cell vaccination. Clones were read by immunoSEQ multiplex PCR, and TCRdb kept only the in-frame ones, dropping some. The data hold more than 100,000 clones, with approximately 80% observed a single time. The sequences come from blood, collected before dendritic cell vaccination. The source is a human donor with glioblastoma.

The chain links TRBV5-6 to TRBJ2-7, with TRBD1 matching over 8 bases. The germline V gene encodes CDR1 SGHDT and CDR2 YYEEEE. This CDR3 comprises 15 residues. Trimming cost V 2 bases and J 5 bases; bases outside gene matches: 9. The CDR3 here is CASSFPGRGQDEQYF. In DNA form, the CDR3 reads TGTGCCAGCAGCTTTCCGGGCAGGGGGCAGGACGAGCAGTACTTC.

CDR3 nucleotide sequence: TGTGCCAGTATCGGACTAGCCAAAAACATTCAGTACTTC. Amino acids: CASIGLAKNIQYF. This chain connects TRBV19 to TRBJ2-4; D perhaps matches TRBD2 (5 bases). Trimming pared 7 bases from V and 0 bases from J, leaving 7 bases between. Germline assignment: CDR1 LNHDA and CDR2 SQIVND (reference sequence). CDR3 size: 13 residues.

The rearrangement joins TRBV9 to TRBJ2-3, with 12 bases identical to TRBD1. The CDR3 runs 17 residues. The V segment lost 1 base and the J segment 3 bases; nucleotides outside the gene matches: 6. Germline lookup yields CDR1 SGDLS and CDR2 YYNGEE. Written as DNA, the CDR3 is TGTGCCAGCAGCGTACGTGGGGACAGGGGGCGAACAGATACGCAGTATTTT. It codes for CASSVRGDRGRTDTQYF.

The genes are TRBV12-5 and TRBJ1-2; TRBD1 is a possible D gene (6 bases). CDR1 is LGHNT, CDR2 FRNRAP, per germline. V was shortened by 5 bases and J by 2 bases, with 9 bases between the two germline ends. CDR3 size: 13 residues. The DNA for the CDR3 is TGTGCTAGTGGTCCGGGGACAAACTATGGCTACACCTTC. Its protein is CASGPGTNYGYTF.

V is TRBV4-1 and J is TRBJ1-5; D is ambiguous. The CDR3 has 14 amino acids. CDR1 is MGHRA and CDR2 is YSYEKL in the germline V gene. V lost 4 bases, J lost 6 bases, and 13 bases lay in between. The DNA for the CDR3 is TGCGCCAGCAGCCGAGGGTTATTCCCTCAGCCCCAGCATTTT. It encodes CASSRGLFPQPQHF.

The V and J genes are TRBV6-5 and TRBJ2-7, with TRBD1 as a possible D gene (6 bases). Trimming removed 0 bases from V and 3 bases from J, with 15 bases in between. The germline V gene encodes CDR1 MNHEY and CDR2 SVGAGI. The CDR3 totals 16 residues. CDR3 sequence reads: CASSYSLQGPNYEQYF. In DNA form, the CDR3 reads TGTGCCAGCAGTTACTCTCTCCAGGGGCCCAACTACGAGCAGTACTTC.

The CDR3 nucleotides read TGTGCCTGGAGTGGCCTCTTTTCGGGTGTGACTAATGAAAAACTGTTTTTT. This sequence encodes CAWSGLFSGVTNEKLFF. The rearrangement uses TRBV30 and TRBJ1-4; no clear D gene. Trimming cost V 1 base and J 2 bases, with 17 bases left between them. Germline lookup yields CDR1 GTSNPN and CDR2 SVGIG (reference sequence). CDR3 length: 17 residues.

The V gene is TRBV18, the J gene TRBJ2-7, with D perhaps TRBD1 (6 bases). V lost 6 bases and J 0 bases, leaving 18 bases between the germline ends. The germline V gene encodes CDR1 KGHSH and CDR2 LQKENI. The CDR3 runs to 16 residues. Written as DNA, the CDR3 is TGTGCCAGCTCTTCTACAGGGTCTCTCCCCTCCTACGAGCAGTACTTC. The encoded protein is CASSSTGSLPSYEQYF.

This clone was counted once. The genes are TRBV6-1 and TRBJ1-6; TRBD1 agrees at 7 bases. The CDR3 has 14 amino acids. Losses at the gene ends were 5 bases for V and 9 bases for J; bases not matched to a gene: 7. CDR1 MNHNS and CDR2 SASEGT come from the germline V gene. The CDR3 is CASSIDRVGSPLHF. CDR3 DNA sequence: TGTGCCAGCAGTATCGACAGGGTCGGTTCACCCCTCCACTTT.

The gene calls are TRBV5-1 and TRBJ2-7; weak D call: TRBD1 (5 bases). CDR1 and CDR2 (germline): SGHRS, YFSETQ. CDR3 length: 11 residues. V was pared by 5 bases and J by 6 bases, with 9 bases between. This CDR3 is CASRQDVEQYF. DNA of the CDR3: TGCGCCAGCAGACAGGACGTCGAGCAGTACTTC. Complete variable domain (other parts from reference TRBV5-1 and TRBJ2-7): KAGVTQTPRYLIKTRGQQVTLSCSPISGHRSVSWYQQTPGQGLQFLFEYFSETQRNKGNFPGRFSGRQFSNSRSEMNVSTLELGDSALYLCASRQDVEQYFGPGTRLTVT.

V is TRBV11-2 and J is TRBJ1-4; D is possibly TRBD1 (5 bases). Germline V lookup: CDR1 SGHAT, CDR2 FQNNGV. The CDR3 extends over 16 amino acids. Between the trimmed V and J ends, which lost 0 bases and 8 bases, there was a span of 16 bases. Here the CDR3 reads CASSLDLGVGGEKLFF. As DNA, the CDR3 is TGTGCCAGCAGCTTAGATTTGGGTGTCGGGGGAGAAAAACTGTTTTTT.

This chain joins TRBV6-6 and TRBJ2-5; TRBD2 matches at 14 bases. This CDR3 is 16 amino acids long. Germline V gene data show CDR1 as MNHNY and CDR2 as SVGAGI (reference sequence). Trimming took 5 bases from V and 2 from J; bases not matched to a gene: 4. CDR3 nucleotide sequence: TGTGCCAGCAGTGTCGGACTAGCGGGGGGTCAAGAGACCCAGTACTTC. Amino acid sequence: CASSVGLAGGQETQYF.

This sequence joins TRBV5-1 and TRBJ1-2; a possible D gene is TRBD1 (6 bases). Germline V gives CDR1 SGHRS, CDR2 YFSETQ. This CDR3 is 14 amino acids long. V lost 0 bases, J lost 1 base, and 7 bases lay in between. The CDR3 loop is CASSLGTVNYGYTF. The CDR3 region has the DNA TGCGCCAGCAGCTTGGGGACAGTTAACTATGGCTACACCTTC.

The CDR3 nucleotides read TGCGCCAGCAGCAACTCAATCGACGGAGAGAACACTGAAGCTTTCTTT. Its protein product is CASSNSIDGENTEAFF. The genes are TRBV5-1 and TRBJ1-1; D unclear. From germline, CDR1 is SGHRS and CDR2 YFSETQ. V was shortened by 4 bases and J by 1 base, with 17 bases between the two germline ends. The CDR3 consists of 16 residues.

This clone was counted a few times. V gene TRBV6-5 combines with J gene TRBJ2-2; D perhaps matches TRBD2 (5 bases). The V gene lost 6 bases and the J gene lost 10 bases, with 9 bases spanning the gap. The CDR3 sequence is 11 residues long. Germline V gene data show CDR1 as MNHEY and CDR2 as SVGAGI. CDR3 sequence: CASREASELFF. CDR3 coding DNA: TGTGCCAGCAGGGAGGCCTCGGAGCTGTTTTTT.

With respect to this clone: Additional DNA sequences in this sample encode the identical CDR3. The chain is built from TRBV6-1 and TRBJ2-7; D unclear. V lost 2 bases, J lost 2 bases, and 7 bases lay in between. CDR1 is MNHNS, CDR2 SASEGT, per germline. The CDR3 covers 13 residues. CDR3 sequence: CASSETATYEQYF. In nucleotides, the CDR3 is TGTGCCAGCAGTGAAACAGCAACCTACGAGCAGTACTTC.

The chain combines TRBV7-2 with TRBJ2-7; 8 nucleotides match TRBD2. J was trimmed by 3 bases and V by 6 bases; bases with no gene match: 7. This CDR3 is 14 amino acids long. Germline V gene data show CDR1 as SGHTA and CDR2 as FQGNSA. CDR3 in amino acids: CASSRGGDLYEQYF. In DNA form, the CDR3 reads TGTGCCAGCAGTCGGGGGGGGGATCTCTACGAGCAGTACTTC.

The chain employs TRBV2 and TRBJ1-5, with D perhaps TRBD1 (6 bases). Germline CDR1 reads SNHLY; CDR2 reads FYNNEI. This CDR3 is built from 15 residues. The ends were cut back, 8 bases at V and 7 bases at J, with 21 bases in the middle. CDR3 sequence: CASGLGGGGGQPQHF. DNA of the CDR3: TGTGCCAGCGGATTGGGGGGAGGGGGAGGGCAGCCCCAGCATTTT.

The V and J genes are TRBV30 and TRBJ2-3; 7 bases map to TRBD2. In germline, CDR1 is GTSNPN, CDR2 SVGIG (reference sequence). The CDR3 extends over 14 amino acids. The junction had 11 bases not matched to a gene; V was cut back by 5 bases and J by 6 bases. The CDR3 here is CAWQRAGGWDTQYF. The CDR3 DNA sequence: TGTGCCTGGCAGCGAGCCGGGGGGTGGGATACGCAGTATTTT.

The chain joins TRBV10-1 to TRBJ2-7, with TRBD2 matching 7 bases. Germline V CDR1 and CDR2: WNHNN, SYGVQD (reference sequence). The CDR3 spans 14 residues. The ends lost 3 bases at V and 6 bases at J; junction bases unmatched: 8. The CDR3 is CASSEVAGVSEQYF. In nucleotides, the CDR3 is TGCGCCAGCAGTGAAGTCGCGGGGGTCAGCGAGCAGTACTTC.

CDR3 coding DNA: TGCAGCGTAGGACAGTTGAACACTGAAGCTTTCTTT. This codes for CSVGQLNTEAFF. The chain carries TRBV29-1 and TRBJ1-1; D may be TRBD1 (6 bases). Germline loops: CDR1 SQVTM, CDR2 ANQGSEA. The CDR3 runs 12 residues. V was trimmed by 6 bases and J by 0 bases, leaving 8 bases between them.